This section outlines one T cell receptor beta chain sequence together with its context. The germline V gene encodes CDR1 SGHDN and CDR2 FVKESK. The CDR3 is 14 amino acids. The V and J ends lost 4 bases and 3 bases, in that order; junction bases with no gene match: 4. This sample is drawn from a study of blood T cell repertoires in COVID-19. Study-wide context: The study drew acute and convalescent COVID-19 samples from the United States, Italy and Spain.

Clones were sequenced by immunoSEQ multiplex PCR, and TCRdb holds only the in-frame ones, with some missing. The sample lists fewer than 400,000 clones, roughly 90% occurring once. V gene TRBV14 combines with J gene TRBJ2-7; TRBD2 aligns across 9 bases. This receptor was identified in a woman in her thirties who had recovered from COVID-19. The sample taken for sequencing was PBMCs or T cells enriched from blood (not recorded which). CDR3 amino acids: CASSRAGGFYEQYF. Written as DNA, the CDR3 is TGTGCCAGCAGCCGAGCGGGAGGATTCTACGAGCAGTACTTC. The whole variable domain, remainder taken from reference TRBV14 and TRBJ2-7, is EAGVTQFPSHSVIEKGQTVTLRCDPISGHDNLYWYRRVMGKEIKFLLHFVKESKQDESGMPNNRFLAERTGGTYSTLKVQPAELEDSGVYFCASSRAGGFYEQYFGPGTRLTVT.